This T cell receptor (beta chain) was profiled in a study of CD8 T cells in Susac syndrome. Reverse transcription of 0.5 to 1 ug RNA used random hexamers. TCRdb passed the immunoSEQ multiplex PCR reads through MiXCR, listing each CDR3 protein once. The sample yields approximately 170,000 distinct CDR3 sequences, 92% seen once. Controls matched for age and sex were healthy donors. The sequence was collected from a human donor in good health. Input material: CD4+ T cells from PBMCs.

The CDR3 sequence is CASSLHEQFF. Written as DNA, the CDR3 is TGCGCCAGCAGCTTGCATGAGCAGTTCTTC. The rearrangement joins TRBV10-1 to TRBJ2-1; D is undetermined. V was pared by 6 bases and J by 8 bases, with 5 bases between. This CDR3 is 10 amino acids long. Germline V gene lookup returns CDR1 WNHNN and CDR2 SYGVQD (reference sequence).